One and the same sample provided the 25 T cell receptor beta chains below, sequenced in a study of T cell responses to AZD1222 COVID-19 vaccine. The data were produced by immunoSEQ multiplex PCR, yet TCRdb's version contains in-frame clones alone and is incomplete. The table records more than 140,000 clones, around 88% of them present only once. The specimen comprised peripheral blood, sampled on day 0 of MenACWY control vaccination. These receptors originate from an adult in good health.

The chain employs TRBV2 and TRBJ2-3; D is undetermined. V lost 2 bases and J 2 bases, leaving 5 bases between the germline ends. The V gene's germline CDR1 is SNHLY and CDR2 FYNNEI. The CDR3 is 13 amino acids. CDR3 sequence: CASSESVTDTQYF. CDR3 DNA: TGTGCCAGCAGTGAATCCGTCACAGATACGCAGTATTTT. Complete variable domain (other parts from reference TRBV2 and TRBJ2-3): EPEVTQTPSHQVTQMGQEVILRCVPISNHLYFYWYRQILGQKVEFLVSFYNNEISEKSEIFDDQFSVERPDGSNFTLKIRSTKLEDSAMYFCASSESVTDTQYFGPGTRLTVL.

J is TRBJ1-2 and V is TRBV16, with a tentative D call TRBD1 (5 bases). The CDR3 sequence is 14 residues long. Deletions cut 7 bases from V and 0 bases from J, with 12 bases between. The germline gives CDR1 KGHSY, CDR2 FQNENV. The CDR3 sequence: CASTGSTANYGYTF. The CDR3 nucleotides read TGTGCCAGCACCGGATCGACAGCTAACTATGGCTACACCTTC.

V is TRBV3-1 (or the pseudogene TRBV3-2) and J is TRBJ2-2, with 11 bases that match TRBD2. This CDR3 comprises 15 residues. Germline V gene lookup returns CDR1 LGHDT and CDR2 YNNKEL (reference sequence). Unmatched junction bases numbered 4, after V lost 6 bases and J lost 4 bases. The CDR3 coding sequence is TGTGCCAGCAGTAGCGGGGGGGCGAGCACCGGGGAGCTGTTTTTT. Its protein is CASSSGGASTGELFF.

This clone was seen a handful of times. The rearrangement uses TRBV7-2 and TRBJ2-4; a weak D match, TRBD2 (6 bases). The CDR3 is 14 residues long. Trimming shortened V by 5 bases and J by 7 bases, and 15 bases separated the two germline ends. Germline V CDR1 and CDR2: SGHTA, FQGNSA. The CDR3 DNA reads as TGTGCCAGCAGCCCGCCGCCGGCGGGGAACATTCAGTACTTC. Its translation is CASSPPPAGNIQYF.

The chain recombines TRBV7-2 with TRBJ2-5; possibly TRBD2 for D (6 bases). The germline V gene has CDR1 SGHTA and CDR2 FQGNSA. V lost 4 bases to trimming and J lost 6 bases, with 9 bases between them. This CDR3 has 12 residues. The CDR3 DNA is TGTGCCAGCAGCTCTGGGACTCAGACCCAGTACTTC. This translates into CASSSGTQTQYF.

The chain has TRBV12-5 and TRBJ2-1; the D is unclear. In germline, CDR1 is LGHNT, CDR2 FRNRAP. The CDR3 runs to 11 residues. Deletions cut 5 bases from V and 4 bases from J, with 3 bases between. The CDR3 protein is CASGGYNEQFF. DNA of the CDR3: TGTGCTAGTGGTGGGTACAATGAGCAGTTCTTC. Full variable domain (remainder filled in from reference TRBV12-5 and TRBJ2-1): DARVTQTPRHKVTEMGQEVTMRCQPILGHNTVFWYRQTMMQGLELLAYFRNRAPLDDSGMPKDRFSAEMPDATLATLKIQPSEPRDSAVYFCASGGYNEQFFGPGTRLTVL.

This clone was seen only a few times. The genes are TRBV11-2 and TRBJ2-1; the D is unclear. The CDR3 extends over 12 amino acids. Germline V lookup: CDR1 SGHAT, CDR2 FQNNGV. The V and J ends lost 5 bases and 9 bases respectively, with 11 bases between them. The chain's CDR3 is CASSPSRLEQFF. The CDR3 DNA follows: TGTGCCAGCAGCCCCTCGAGACTTGAGCAGTTCTTC.

The CDR3 loop is CASSLELAKNIQYF. CDR3 coding DNA: TGTGCCAGCAGCTTAGAATTAGCCAAAAACATTCAGTACTTC. The chain is built from TRBV7-2 and TRBJ2-4; no clear D gene. Trimming took off 1 base at V and 0 bases at J, with 4 bases between the two ends. Germline V gives CDR1 SGHTA, CDR2 FQGNSA. This CDR3 comprises 14 residues.

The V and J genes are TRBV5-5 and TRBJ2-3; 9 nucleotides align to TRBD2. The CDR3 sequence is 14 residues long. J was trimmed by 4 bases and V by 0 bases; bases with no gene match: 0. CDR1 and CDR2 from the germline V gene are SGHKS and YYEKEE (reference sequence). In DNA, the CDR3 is TGTGCCAGCAGCTTGGGCGGGGGGGCAGATACGCAGTATTTT. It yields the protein CASSLGGGADTQYF.

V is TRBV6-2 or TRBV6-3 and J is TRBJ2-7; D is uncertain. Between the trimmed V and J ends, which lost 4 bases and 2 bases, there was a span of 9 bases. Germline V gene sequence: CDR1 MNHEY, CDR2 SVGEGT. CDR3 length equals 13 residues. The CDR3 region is CASSSRRPYEQYF. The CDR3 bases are TGTGCCAGCAGTTCGCGGAGACCCTACGAGCAGTACTTC.

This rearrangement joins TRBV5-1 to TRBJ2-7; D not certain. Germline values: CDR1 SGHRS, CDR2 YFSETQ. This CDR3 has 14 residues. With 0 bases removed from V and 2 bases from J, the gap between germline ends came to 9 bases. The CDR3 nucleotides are TGCGCCAGCAGCTTGGTTCCGTTGACCTACGAGCAGTACTTC. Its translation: CASSLVPLTYEQYF. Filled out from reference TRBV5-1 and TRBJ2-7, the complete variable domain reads KAGVTQTPRYLIKTRGQQVTLSCSPISGHRSVSWYQQTPGQGLQFLFEYFSETQRNKGNFPGRFSGRQFSNSRSEMNVSTLELGDSALYLCASSLVPLTYEQYFGPGTRLTVT.

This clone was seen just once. The CDR3 region has the DNA TGTGCCAGCAGCTTGTGGTCGACCATGCAAGAGACCCAGTACTTC. It codes for CASSLWSTMQETQYF. V gene TRBV5-6 combines with J gene TRBJ2-5; D uncertain. The CDR3 extends over 15 amino acids. CDR1 is SGHDT and CDR2 is YYEEEE in the germline V gene. The germline V and J ends were trimmed by 1 base and 2 bases, with 12 bases remaining between them.

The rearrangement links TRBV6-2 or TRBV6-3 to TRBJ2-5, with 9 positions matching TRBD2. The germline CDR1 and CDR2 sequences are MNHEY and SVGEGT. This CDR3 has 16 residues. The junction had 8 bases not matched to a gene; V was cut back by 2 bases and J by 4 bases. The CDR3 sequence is CASSYGMAGGGETQYF. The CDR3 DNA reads TGTGCCAGCAGTTACGGGATGGCGGGAGGGGGAGAGACCCAGTACTTC.

The CDR3 protein is CASSQDRGGSGELFF. The CDR3 DNA follows: TGCGCCAGCAGCCAAGATCGAGGGGGCTCCGGGGAGCTGTTTTTT. This chain links TRBV4-3 with TRBJ2-2, with 7 bases fitting TRBD1. The V gene's germline CDR1 is LGHNA and CDR2 YSLEER. Unmatched junction bases numbered 4, after V lost 0 bases and J lost 6 bases. This CDR3 region has 15 residues.

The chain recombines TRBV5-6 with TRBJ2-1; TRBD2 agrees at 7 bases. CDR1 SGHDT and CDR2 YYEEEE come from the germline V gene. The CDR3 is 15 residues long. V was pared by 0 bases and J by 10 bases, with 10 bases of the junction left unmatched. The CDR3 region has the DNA TGTGCCAGCAGCTTGGCGGGGGGTATTTTCGGCGAGCAGTTCTTC. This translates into CASSLAGGIFGEQFF.

The DNA for the CDR3 is TGCGCCAGCAGCCCCCGCGGACTAGCGGTTCCAGGGGAGCTGTTTTTT. Its translation: CASSPRGLAVPGELFF. The chain links TRBV4-1 to TRBJ2-2, with 10 positions matching TRBD2. Germline V gives CDR1 MGHRA, CDR2 YSYEKL. V was clipped by 4 bases and J by 8 bases; unmatched bases: 10. CDR3 length: 16 residues.

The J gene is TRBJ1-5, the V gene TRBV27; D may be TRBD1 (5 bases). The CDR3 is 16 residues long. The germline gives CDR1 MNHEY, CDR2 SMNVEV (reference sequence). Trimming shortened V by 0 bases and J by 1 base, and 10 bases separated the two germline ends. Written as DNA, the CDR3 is TGTGCCAGCAGTTTATCGCCAGGGAGCAGCAATCAGCCCCAGCATTTT. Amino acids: CASSLSPGSSNQPQHF.

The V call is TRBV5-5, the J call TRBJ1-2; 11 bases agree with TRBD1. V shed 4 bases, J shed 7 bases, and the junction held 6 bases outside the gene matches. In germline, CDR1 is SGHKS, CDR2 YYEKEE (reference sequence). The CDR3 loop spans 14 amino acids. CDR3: CASSPTGTGGGYTF. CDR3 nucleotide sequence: TGTGCCAGCAGCCCTACCGGGACAGGGGGTGGCTACACCTTC.

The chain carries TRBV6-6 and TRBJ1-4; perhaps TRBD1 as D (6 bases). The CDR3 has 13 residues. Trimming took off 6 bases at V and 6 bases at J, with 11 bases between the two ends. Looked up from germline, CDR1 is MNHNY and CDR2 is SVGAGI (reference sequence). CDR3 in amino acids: CASRDGQYEKLFF. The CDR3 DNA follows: TGTGCCAGCAGAGATGGACAGTATGAAAAACTGTTTTTT.

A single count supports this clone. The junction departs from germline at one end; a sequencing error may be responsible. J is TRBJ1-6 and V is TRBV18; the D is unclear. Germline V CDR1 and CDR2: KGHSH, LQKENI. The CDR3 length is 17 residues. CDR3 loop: CASSAGVLSLYSSPLHF. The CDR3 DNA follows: TGTGCCAGCTCCGCCGGCGTGTTGTCCCTTTATAGTTCACCCCTCCACTTT. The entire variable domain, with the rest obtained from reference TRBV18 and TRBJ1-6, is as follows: NAGVMQNPRHLVRRRGQEARLRCSPMKGHSHVYWYRQLPEEGLKFMVYLQKENIIDESGMPKERFSAEFPKEGPSILRIQQVVRGDSAAYFCASSAGVLSLYSSPLHFGNGTRLTVT.

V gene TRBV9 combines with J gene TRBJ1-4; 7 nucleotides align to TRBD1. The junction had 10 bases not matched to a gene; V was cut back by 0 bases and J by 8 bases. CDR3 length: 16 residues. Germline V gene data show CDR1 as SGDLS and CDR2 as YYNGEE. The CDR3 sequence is CASSVEGAQGTEKLFF. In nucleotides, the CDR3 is TGTGCCAGCAGCGTAGAGGGGGCACAGGGAACGGAAAAACTGTTTTTT. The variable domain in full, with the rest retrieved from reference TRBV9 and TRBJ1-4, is DSGVTQTPKHLITATGQRVTLRCSPRSGDLSVYWYQQSLDQGLQFLIQYYNGEERAKGNILERFSAQQFPDLHSELNLSSLELGDSALYFCASSVEGAQGTEKLFFGSGTQLSVL.

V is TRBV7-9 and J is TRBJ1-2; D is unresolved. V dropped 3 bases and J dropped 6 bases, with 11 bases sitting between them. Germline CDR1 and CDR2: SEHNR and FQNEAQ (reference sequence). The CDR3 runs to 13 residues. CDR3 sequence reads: CASSFLTKDGYTF. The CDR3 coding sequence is TGTGCCAGCAGCTTCCTGACTAAGGATGGCTACACCTTC.

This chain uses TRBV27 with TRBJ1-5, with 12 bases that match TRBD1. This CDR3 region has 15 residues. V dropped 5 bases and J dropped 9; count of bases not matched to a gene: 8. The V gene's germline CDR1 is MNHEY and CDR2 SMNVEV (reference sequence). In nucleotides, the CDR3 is TGTGCCAGCAGTCCAACGGGACAGGGGGCTCGGCCCCAGCATTTT. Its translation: CASSPTGQGARPQHF.

CDR3 nucleotides: TGTGCCAGCAGGGGGGGAGGTCGAGGCTACACCTTC. This codes for CASRGGGRGYTF. This rearrangement joins TRBV6-5 to TRBJ1-2; the D gene is possibly TRBD1 (5 bases). CDR1 and CDR2 (germline): MNHEY, SVGAGI. The CDR3 runs to 12 residues. Trimming pared 6 bases from V and 8 bases from J, leaving 13 bases between.

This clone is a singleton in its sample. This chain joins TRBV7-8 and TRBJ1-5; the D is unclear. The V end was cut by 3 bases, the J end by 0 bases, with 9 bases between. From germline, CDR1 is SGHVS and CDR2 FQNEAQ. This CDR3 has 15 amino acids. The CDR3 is CASSFQGSSNQPQHF. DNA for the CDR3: TGTGCCAGCAGCTTCCAAGGAAGTAGCAATCAGCCCCAGCATTTT.